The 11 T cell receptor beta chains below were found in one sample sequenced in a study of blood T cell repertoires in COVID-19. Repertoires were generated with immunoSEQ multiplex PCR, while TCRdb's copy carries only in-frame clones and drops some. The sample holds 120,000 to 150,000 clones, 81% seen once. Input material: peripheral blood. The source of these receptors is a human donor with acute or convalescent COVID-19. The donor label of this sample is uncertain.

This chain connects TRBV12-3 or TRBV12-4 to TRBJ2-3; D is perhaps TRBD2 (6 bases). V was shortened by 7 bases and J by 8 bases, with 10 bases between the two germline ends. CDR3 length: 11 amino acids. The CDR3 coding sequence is TGTGCCAGCATCGGAGGGGTTACGCAGTATTTT. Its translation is CASIGGVTQYF.

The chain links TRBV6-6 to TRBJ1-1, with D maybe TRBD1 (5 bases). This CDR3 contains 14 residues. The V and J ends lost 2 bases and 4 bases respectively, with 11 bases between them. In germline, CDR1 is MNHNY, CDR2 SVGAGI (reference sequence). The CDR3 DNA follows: TGTGCCAGCAGTTACGGAGGGGTGGGCACTGAAGCTTTCTTT. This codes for CASSYGGVGTEAFF.

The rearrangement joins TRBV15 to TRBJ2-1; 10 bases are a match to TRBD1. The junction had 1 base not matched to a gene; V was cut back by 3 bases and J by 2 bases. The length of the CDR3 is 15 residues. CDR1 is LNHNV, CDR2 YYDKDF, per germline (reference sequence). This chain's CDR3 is CATSRDRGTYNEQFF. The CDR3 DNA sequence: TGTGCCACCAGCAGGGACAGGGGGACCTACAATGAGCAGTTCTTC.

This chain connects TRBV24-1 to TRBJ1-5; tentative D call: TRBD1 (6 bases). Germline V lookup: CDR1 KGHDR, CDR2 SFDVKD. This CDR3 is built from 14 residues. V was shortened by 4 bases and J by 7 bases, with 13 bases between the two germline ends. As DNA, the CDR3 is TGTGCCACCAGTGACGGACAGAAGGGCCAGCCCCAGCATTTT. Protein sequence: CATSDGQKGQPQHF.

CDR3 in amino acids: CASSPGQSYGYTF. The CDR3 DNA reads TGTGCCAGCAGTCCGGGACAGTCCTATGGCTACACCTTC. The chain couples TRBV2 to TRBJ1-2; 7 bases map to TRBD1. The CDR3 is made up of 13 amino acids. J lost 4 bases, V lost 5 bases, and 4 bases had no gene match. Per the germline V gene, CDR1 is SNHLY and CDR2 is FYNNEI.

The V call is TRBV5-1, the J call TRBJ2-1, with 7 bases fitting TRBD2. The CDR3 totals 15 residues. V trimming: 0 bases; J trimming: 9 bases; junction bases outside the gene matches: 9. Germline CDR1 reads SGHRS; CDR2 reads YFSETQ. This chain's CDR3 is CASSLGQGGRGEQFF. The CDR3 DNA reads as TGCGCCAGCAGCTTGGGGCAGGGAGGGAGAGGTGAGCAGTTCTTC. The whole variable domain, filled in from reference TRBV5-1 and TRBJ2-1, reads KAGVTQTPRYLIKTRGQQVTLSCSPISGHRSVSWYQQTPGQGLQFLFEYFSETQRNKGNFPGRFSGRQFSNSRSEMNVSTLELGDSALYLCASSLGQGGRGEQFFGPGTRLTVL.

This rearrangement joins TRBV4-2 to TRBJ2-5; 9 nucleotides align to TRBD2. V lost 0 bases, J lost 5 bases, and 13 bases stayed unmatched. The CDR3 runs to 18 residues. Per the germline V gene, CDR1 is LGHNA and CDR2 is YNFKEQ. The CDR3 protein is CASSQELGGGASVETQYF. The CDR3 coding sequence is TGTGCCAGCAGCCAAGAATTGGGCGGGGGGGCAAGTGTGGAGACCCAGTACTTC.

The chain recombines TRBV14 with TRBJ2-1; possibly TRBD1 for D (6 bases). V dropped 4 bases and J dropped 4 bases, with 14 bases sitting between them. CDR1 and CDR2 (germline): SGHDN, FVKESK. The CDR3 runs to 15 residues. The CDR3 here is CASSLRTAPYNEQFF. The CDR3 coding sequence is TGTGCCAGCAGCCTTCGGACAGCTCCTTACAATGAGCAGTTCTTC.

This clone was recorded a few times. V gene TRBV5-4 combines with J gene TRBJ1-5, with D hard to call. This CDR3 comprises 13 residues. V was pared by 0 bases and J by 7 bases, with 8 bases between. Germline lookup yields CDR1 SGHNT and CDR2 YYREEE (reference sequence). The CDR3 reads CASSLGPEQPQHF. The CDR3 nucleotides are TGTGCCAGCAGCTTGGGCCCCGAGCAGCCCCAGCATTTT.

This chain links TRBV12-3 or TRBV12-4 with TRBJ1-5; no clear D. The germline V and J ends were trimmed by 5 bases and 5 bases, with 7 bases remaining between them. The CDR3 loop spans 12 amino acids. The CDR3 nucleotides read TGTGCCAGCAGTCTCCTCGATCAGCCCCAGCATTTT. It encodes CASSLLDQPQHF.

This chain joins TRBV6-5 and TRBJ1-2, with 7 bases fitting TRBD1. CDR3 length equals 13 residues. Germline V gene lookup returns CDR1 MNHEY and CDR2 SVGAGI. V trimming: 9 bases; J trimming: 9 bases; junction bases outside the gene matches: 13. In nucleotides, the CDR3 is TGTGCCAGTATGGGCGGGACAGAGAGACGCTACACCTTC. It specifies CASMGGTERRYTF.